This is a list of T cell receptor beta chains from one sample in a study of blood T cell repertoires in COVID-19. Assay used: immunoSEQ multiplex PCR; TCRdb lists only in-frame clones, some missing. The data contain roughly 500,000 clones, approximately 85% of them singletons. The sample comprised peripheral blood. These receptors all come from a human donor in a cohort sampled during active COVID-19. CDR3s include the opening cysteine and the closing phenylalanine or tryptophan. The order of the fields is CDR3 protein, CDR3 DNA, J gene, V gene, D gene, clone size. The D gene is left open where the match is weak. Clone sizes are given selectively: once, few, many, or a class where the clone is expanded.

CASQGHLVNEQFF	TGTGCCAGCCAGGGCCATCTCGTCAATGAGCAGTTCTTC	TRBJ2-1	TRBV6-6	NA	NA
CASSQDRERSYGYTF	TGCGCCAGCAGCCAAGATCGCGAAAGGAGCTATGGCTACACCTTC	TRBJ1-2	TRBV4-3	NA	NA
CASSATSGMSYEQYF	TGTGCCAGCAGCGCCACTAGCGGGATGTCCTACGAGCAGTACTTC	TRBJ2-7	TRBV7-8	TRBD2	NA
CASSRDPSYSAFF	TGTGCCAGCTCGCGGGACCCCTCCTATTCTGCTTTCTTT	TRBJ1-1	TRBV18	NA	NA
CASSSAGTGSEKLFF	TGTGCCAGCAGTTCCGCGGGGACAGGGAGCGAAAAACTGTTTTTT	TRBJ1-4	TRBV6-2/TRBV6-3	TRBD1	NA
CASSLSSRGNTEAFF	TGCGCCAGCAGCTTATCCTCCAGGGGTAACACTGAAGCTTTCTTT	TRBJ1-1	TRBV5-1	NA	NA
CASSIGSAQIMASPLHF	TGTGCCAGCAGCATCGGGTCGGCCCAGATCATGGCCTCACCCCTCCACTTT	TRBJ1-6	TRBV28	NA	NA
CASSYSSGAYQPQHF	TGTGCCAGCAGTTACTCATCAGGGGCATATCAGCCCCAGCATTTT	TRBJ1-5	TRBV6-2/TRBV6-3	NA	NA
CASSTGQLNIQYF	TGTGCCAGCAGCACTGGACAGCTAAACATTCAGTACTTC	TRBJ2-4	TRBV21-1	NA	NA
CASSQDILTGQPRETQYF	TGCGCCAGCAGCCAAGATATTCTCACGGGACAGCCTAGAGAGACCCAGTACTTC	TRBJ2-5	TRBV4-1	TRBD1	NA
CASSAATGTGGLYAGNTIYF	TGTGCCAGCAGCGCGGCGACCGGGACAGGGGGCCTCTACGCTGGAAACACCATATATTTT	TRBJ1-3	TRBV9	TRBD1	NA
CASSIGTGGSYNEQFF	TGTGCCAGTAGTATAGGGACAGGGGGTTCCTACAATGAGCAGTTCTTC	TRBJ2-1	TRBV19	TRBD1	NA
CASSRGLDKNIQYF	TGTGCCAGTAGCAGGGGTTTGGACAAAAACATTCAGTACTTC	TRBJ2-4	TRBV19	NA	NA
CASSSGQRTSGNTIYF	TGTGCCAGCAGTTCGGGACAGAGAACCTCTGGAAACACCATATATTTT	TRBJ1-3	TRBV28	TRBD1	NA
CASSLAPPGQYNEQFF	TGTGCCAGCAGCTTAGCCCCCCCGGGACAGTACAATGAGCAGTTCTTC	TRBJ2-1	TRBV7-6	TRBD1	NA
CASSQGGPSNSNQPQHF	TGTGCCAGCTCACAAGGAGGGCCTTCTAATAGCAATCAGCCCCAGCATTTT	TRBJ1-5	TRBV18	NA	once
CASSESSQGAYEQYF	TGTGCCAGCAGCGAAAGTTCTCAGGGCGCCTACGAGCAGTACTTC	TRBJ2-7	TRBV2	NA	few
CASSLDGGGNQPQHF	TGCGCCAGCAGCTTGGATGGCGGGGGGAATCAGCCCCAGCATTTT	TRBJ1-5	TRBV5-1	NA	few
CASSIEAFSYNEQFF	TGTGCCAGTAGTATAGAGGCCTTCTCCTACAATGAGCAGTTCTTC	TRBJ2-1	TRBV19	NA	few
CASLHRTSIVVTNEKLFF	TGTGCCAGCTTACATCGGACAAGCATCGTCGTAACTAATGAAAAACTGTTTTTT	TRBJ1-4	TRBV2	NA	NA
CASSEMLTGEQETQYF	TGCGCCAGCAGTGAGATGTTAACGGGGGAACAAGAGACCCAGTACTTC	TRBJ2-5	TRBV10-2	NA	NA
CASSQGRGGSTGELFF	TGCGCCAGCAGCCAAGGAAGGGGAGGTTCCACCGGGGAGCTGTTTTTT	TRBJ2-2	TRBV4-1	NA	NA
CASTPNGGSSYNEQFF	TGTGCCAGCACACCAAATGGTGGGAGCTCCTACAATGAGCAGTTCTTC	TRBJ2-1	TRBV28	NA	NA
CASSPNPGQNNGELFF	TGTGCCAGCTCACCAAATCCGGGACAGAATAACGGGGAGCTGTTTTTT	TRBJ2-2	TRBV18	TRBD1	NA
CASSPPVGDRPHTDTQYF	TGTGCCAGCAGCCCCCCGGTGGGGGACAGGCCCCACACAGATACGCAGTATTTT	TRBJ2-3	TRBV7-2	TRBD1	NA
CASSPGGKGDTEAFF	TGTGCCAGCAGTCCAGGGGGTAAGGGGGACACTGAAGCTTTCTTT	TRBJ1-1	TRBV27	TRBD1	NA
CASSSWTSGRINIQYF	TGTGCCAGTAGTTCGTGGACTAGCGGGCGTATAAACATTCAGTACTTC	TRBJ2-4	TRBV19	TRBD2	NA
CASSYQSSGVSGYTF	TGTGCCAGCAGTTACCAATCCTCTGGAGTAAGTGGCTACACCTTC	TRBJ1-2	TRBV6-5	NA	NA
CASRLAGEGNIQYF	TGTGCCAGCAGACTAGCGGGAGAAGGAAACATTCAGTACTTC	TRBJ2-4	TRBV2	TRBD2	NA
CASSQLLAGGPNTGELFF	TGTGCCAGCAGCCAATTACTAGCGGGGGGGCCGAACACCGGGGAGCTGTTTTTT	TRBJ2-2	TRBV14	TRBD2	NA
CASSTQMGGDEQFF	TGTGCCAGTAGTACCCAGATGGGGGGGGATGAGCAGTTCTTC	TRBJ2-1	TRBV19	TRBD2	NA
CASSYSHGGMGSYEQYF	TGTGCCAGCAGTTACTCTCATGGCGGGATGGGCTCCTACGAGCAGTACTTC	TRBJ2-7	TRBV6-2/TRBV6-3	NA	NA
CASSLEPYSNQPQHF	TGTGCCAGCAGTTTGGAGCCTTATAGCAATCAGCCCCAGCATTTT	TRBJ1-5	TRBV27	NA	NA
CVGDRGNGYTF	TGTGTAGGGGACAGGGGGAATGGCTACACCTTC	TRBJ1-2	TRBV30	TRBD1	NA
CASSQMTGWESPLHF	TGTGCCAGCAGCCAGATGACAGGGTGGGAGTCACCCCTCCACTTT	TRBJ1-6	TRBV14	TRBD1	NA
CASSQGAVIETQYF	TGTGCCAGCAGTCAGGGGGCCGTTATAGAGACCCAGTACTTC	TRBJ2-5	TRBV2	TRBD1	once
CSVEVRETQYF	TGCAGCGTTGAAGTTCGGGAGACCCAGTACTTC	TRBJ2-5	TRBV29-1	NA	NA
CASQKQGLSNQPQHF	TGTGCCAGCCAGAAGCAGGGTCTCAGCAATCAGCCCCAGCATTTT	TRBJ1-5	TRBV6-5	NA	NA
CASSPRRQAPNSPLHF	TGCGCCAGCAGCCCAAGACGACAGGCACCTAATTCACCCCTCCACTTT	TRBJ1-6	TRBV4-3	NA	few
CASSLGDRSSQPQHF	TGTGCTAGCAGCTTAGGGGACAGGAGTAGTCAGCCCCAGCATTTT	TRBJ1-5	TRBV7-7	TRBD1	NA
CASRIPGTSNEQYF	TGTGCCAGCAGAATACCCGGGACTAGTAACGAGCAGTACTTC	TRBJ2-7	TRBV28	TRBD2	few
CASSPPVAGVGDEQYF	TGTGCCAGCAGCCCGCCCGTAGCGGGAGTGGGAGACGAGCAGTACTTC	TRBJ2-7	TRBV11-2	TRBD2	NA